This paragraph reports one T cell receptor beta chain. Its antigen is as yet unknown. These data are taken from a study of spatial heterogeneity in lung cancer. Study context: TCR transcript counts in tumor regions correlated strongly with a T cell module score from matched bulk RNA-seq.

Study-wide results and caveats: Tumor mutation count correlated with how many alpha and beta TCRs expanded intratumorally.

The CDR3 consists of 12 residues. The V and J ends lost 4 bases and 4 bases respectively, with 8 bases between them. Germline CDR1 and CDR2: SGHRS and YFSETQ. Every TCR cDNA molecule bore its own unique molecular identifier. TCRdb re-analysed the 5' RACE reads in MiXCR, keeping a single row per CDR3 protein. This sample has roughly 9,000 distinct CDR3 sequences, with around 6.6% found just once. Time point here: sample taken at primary tumor resection. Material for sequencing was whole RNA from tumor, nontumor lung or frozen PBMC, left unsorted. The V gene is TRBV5-1, the J gene TRBJ1-1; unclear D gene. The sequence derives from a male donor with early-stage non-small cell lung cancer. The sequencing here drew on lung tumor tissue, taken at surgery. The CDR3 nucleotides read TGCGCCAGCAGCAGGGTTGCCACTGAAGCTTTCTTT. It specifies CASSRVATEAFF.